The next 5 T cell receptor beta chains were all read from a single sample in a study of OX40 agonist ivuxolimab in advanced cancers. Assay: immunoSEQ multiplex PCR; the TCRdb copy retains only in-frame clones and omits some. In the table there are 52,000 or so clones, less than 85% of which are singletons. This specimen consisted of CD4+ or CD8+ T cells sorted from blood, obtained in a trial of the OX40 agonist ivuxolimab. The source is an adult with an advanced solid tumor such as melanoma, head and neck, liver or kidney cancer.

The chain links TRBV7-9 to TRBJ2-7; TRBD1 might be the D (6 bases). This CDR3 comprises 14 residues. V was shortened by 5 bases and J by 2 bases, with 13 bases between the two germline ends. The germline V gene has CDR1 SEHNR and CDR2 FQNEAQ (reference sequence). CDR3 loop: CASSKGTPPYEQYF. Here the CDR3 DNA reads TGTGCCAGCAGCAAGGGGACACCTCCCTACGAGCAGTACTTC.

V gene TRBV7-9 combines with J gene TRBJ2-5; D is perhaps TRBD1 (5 bases). Per the germline V gene, CDR1 is SEHNR and CDR2 is FQNEAQ (reference sequence). V was cut by 3 bases and J by 4 bases, with 21 bases left in between. This CDR3 comprises 17 residues. This CDR3 reads CASSFMVDAGLGETQYF. CDR3 DNA: TGTGCCAGCAGCTTTATGGTCGACGCAGGGCTCGGAGAGACCCAGTACTTC.

The chain uses TRBV28 and TRBJ2-3; D is undetermined. The CDR3 runs to 14 residues. Germline lookup yields CDR1 MDHEN and CDR2 SYDVKM. Trimming pared 6 bases from V and 0 bases from J, leaving 10 bases between. DNA of the CDR3: TGTGCCAGCAGAACTTCCTCTAGCACAGATACGCAGTATTTT. This encodes CASRTSSSTDTQYF.

This chain joins TRBV6-5 and TRBJ2-5, with D possibly being TRBD2 (5 bases). The J call may be in error: the DNA end matches TRBJ2-7 better. CDR3 length: 13 residues. Per the germline V gene, CDR1 is MNHEY and CDR2 is SVGAGI. CDR3 nucleotides: TGTGCCAGCAGTTTGATTCGGGGTGCCGAGCAGTACTTC. Encoded protein: CASSLIRGAEQYF.

This chain joins TRBV5-1 and TRBJ2-5, with D unresolved. Trimming removed 0 bases from V and 5 bases from J, with 17 bases in between. The germline V gene has CDR1 SGHRS and CDR2 YFSETQ. The CDR3 length is 16 residues. The CDR3 region is CASSLDPAYEGETQYF. The CDR3 region has the DNA TGCGCCAGCAGCTTGGACCCAGCTTACGAAGGGGAGACCCAGTACTTC.